The 26 T cell receptor beta chains below were found in one sample sequenced in a study of T cells in localized non-small cell lung cancer. Libraries were prepared by immunoSEQ multiplex PCR; TCRdb keeps only in-frame clonotypes and omits some of them. Found here are around 26,000 clones, more than 85% of them singletons; the top ten hold around 4%. Sequencing was performed on peripheral blood, taken before any cancer treatment. These receptors all come from a female donor of 60 years or more with stage II squamous cell lung carcinoma.

The chain couples TRBV30 to TRBJ2-7, with TRBD2 identical over 7 bases. Germline values: CDR1 GTSNPN, CDR2 SVGIG (reference sequence). V lost 4 bases to trimming and J lost 1 base; unmatched junction nucleotides: 1. The CDR3 is made up of 12 amino acids. The DNA of the CDR3 is TGTGCCTGGACAGCGGGGTCCTACGAGCAGTACTTC. The encoded protein is CAWTAGSYEQYF.

The chain recombines TRBV4-3 with TRBJ1-6; maybe TRBD1 (6 bases). V lost 0 bases and J lost 10, with 16 bases in between. The CDR3 covers 16 residues. Germline V gives CDR1 LGHNA, CDR2 YSLEER. In DNA, the CDR3 is TGCGCCAGCAGCCAAGATTTCGAACAGGGCGGGTCACCCCTCCACTTT. Protein product: CASSQDFEQGGSPLHF.

The chain is built from TRBV19 and TRBJ2-5, with 12 bases that match TRBD1. The CDR3 runs to 17 residues. Germline loops: CDR1 LNHDA, CDR2 SQIVND (reference sequence). The J segment lost 7 bases and the V segment lost 4 bases, leaving 13 bases of the junction unmatched. The CDR3 bases are TGTGCCAGTAGTAGGGTTCGCCATGGGACAGGGGGCCGGACCCAGTACTTC. Encoded protein: CASSRVRHGTGGRTQYF.

The genes are TRBV29-1 and TRBJ2-5; tentatively, D is TRBD1 (6 bases). The CDR3 covers 12 residues. From germline, CDR1 is SQVTM and CDR2 ANQGSEA. V dropped 7 bases and J dropped 1 base, with 10 bases sitting between them. The chain's CDR3 is CSALTGQETQYF. The CDR3 nucleotides read TGCAGCGCGTTGACAGGCCAAGAGACCCAGTACTTC.

The chain employs TRBV11-2 and TRBJ1-1; 7 bases are shared with TRBD1. Germline loops: CDR1 SGHAT, CDR2 FQNNGV. The CDR3 totals 14 residues. V gave up 5 bases and J gave up 5 bases; unmatched junction bases: 8. In DNA form, the CDR3 reads TGTGCCAGCAGCCCGTGGGCAGGGGGGACTGAAGCTTTCTTT. Its protein product is CASSPWAGGTEAFF.

V is TRBV5-4 and J is TRBJ1-6; D not certain. The germline CDR1 and CDR2 sequences are SGHNT and YYREEE (reference sequence). The CDR3 loop spans 14 amino acids. Deletions cut 5 bases from V and 9 bases from J, with 15 bases between. The CDR3 DNA is TGTGCCAGCAGACCGGACGGGTGGGGTTCACCCCTCCACTTT. Translating gives CASRPDGWGSPLHF.

The V gene is TRBV6-4, the J gene TRBJ2-2; D not resolved. The CDR3 totals 13 residues. Trimming removed 4 bases at V and 0 bases at J, with 3 bases between. Germline CDR1 and CDR2: MRHNA and SNTAGT. Here the CDR3 reads CASSVTNTGELFF. DNA for the CDR3: TGTGCCAGCAGTGTTACGAACACCGGGGAGCTGTTTTTT.

This rearrangement joins TRBV5-5 to TRBJ2-1; TRBD2 agrees at 7 bases. The CDR3 sequence is 13 residues long. V shed 3 bases and J 5 bases; nucleotides not matched to a gene: 2. Germline V CDR1 and CDR2: SGHKS, YYEKEE (reference sequence). CDR3 nucleotide sequence: TGTGCCAGCAGCTGGGGAGGGGACAATGAGCAGTTCTTC. It translates to CASSWGGDNEQFF.

V gene TRBV7-2 combines with J gene TRBJ2-7; 8 bases match TRBD2. The CDR3 covers 15 residues. The trim removed 2 bases at V and 6 bases at J, leaving 9 bases unmatched. Germline V CDR1 and CDR2: SGHTA, FQGNSA. CDR3 in DNA: TGTGCCAGCAGCTTAATGAGGGCGGGAGGTCTCGAGCAGTACTTC. As protein: CASSLMRAGGLEQYF.

This clone appeared once. This rearrangement joins TRBV12-5 to TRBJ2-1; D gene uncertain. CDR3 length: 15 residues. V lost 0 bases, J lost 4 bases, and 10 bases lay in between. CDR1 LGHNT and CDR2 FRNRAP come from the germline V gene. The CDR3 sequence is CASGLVRSSYNEQFF. The DNA of the CDR3 is TGTGCTAGTGGTTTGGTACGGAGTTCGTACAATGAGCAGTTCTTC.

The rearrangement joins TRBV18 to TRBJ1-5; tentatively, D is TRBD1 (5 bases). Trimming removed 0 bases from V and 1 base from J, with 13 bases in between. The CDR3 sequence is 17 residues long. Germline CDR1 is KGHSH and CDR2 is LQKENI. As DNA, the CDR3 is TGTGCCAGCTCACCACCAAGGTCAGGGTCGAGCAATCAGCCCCAGCATTTT. It codes for CASSPPRSGSSNQPQHF.

CDR3 in DNA: TGCAGCGTTGAGACAGGGGGCACAGATACGCAGTATTTT. Amino acid sequence: CSVETGGTDTQYF. V and J are TRBV29-1 and TRBJ2-3; 8 bases line up with TRBD1. There are 13 residues in the CDR3. Germline V lookup: CDR1 SQVTM, CDR2 ANQGSEA. Losses at the gene ends were 3 bases for V and 1 base for J; bases not matched to a gene: 0.

The chain employs TRBV4-2 and TRBJ1-5, with D possibly matching TRBD1 (5 bases). Germline V CDR1 and CDR2: LGHNA, YNFKEQ. The V end was cut by 3 bases, the J end by 4 bases, with 16 bases between. CDR3 size: 16 residues. This CDR3 reads CASSQGTGTRNQPQHF. The CDR3 DNA is TGTGCCAGCAGCCAGGGAACCGGGACCCGGAATCAGCCCCAGCATTTT.

The chain carries TRBV27 and TRBJ1-1; D is undetermined. The germline CDR1 and CDR2 sequences are MNHEY and SMNVEV (reference sequence). V lost 1 base to trimming and J lost 0 bases, with 15 bases between them. This CDR3 region has 17 residues. Here the CDR3 DNA reads TGTGCCAGCAGTTTATATTGGCAGACCCACATGAACACTGAAGCTTTCTTT. Translation: CASSLYWQTHMNTEAFF.

This chain uses TRBV4-1 with TRBJ2-7; the D gene is possibly TRBD1 (5 bases). The CDR3 extends over 16 amino acids. V was trimmed by 1 base and J by 3 bases, leaving 16 bases between them. Germline V gene lookup returns CDR1 MGHRA and CDR2 YSYEKL. CDR3: CASSQVEQGGLYEQYF. CDR3 in DNA: TGCGCCAGCAGCCAAGTTGAGCAGGGTGGGCTCTACGAGCAGTACTTC.

The chain is built from TRBV14 and TRBJ2-1; D perhaps matches TRBD2 (6 bases). CDR3 length: 17 amino acids. Trimming took off 1 base at V and 7 bases at J, with 20 bases between the two ends. In germline, CDR1 is SGHDN, CDR2 FVKESK. The CDR3 coding sequence is TGTGCCAGCAGCCAAGCGTGGGGCCTAGCGCGGACGAATGAGCAGTTCTTC. It translates to CASSQAWGLARTNEQFF.

The rearrangement links TRBV13 to TRBJ1-1, with 7 bases matching TRBD1. Trimming cost V 6 bases and J 2 bases; bases outside gene matches: 18. The CDR3 is 18 amino acids. Germline-derived CDR1 and CDR2 are PRHDT and FYEKMQ (reference sequence). The DNA for the CDR3 is TGTGCCAGCAGACCGGGTGGAGTGACAGGGAAGAGAAACACTGAAGCTTTCTTT. This sequence encodes CASRPGGVTGKRNTEAFF.

CDR3 sequence: CASSPRRGSQPQHF. CDR3 nucleotide sequence: TGTGCCAGCAGTCCCCGGAGGGGGAGTCAGCCCCAGCATTTT. The chain has TRBV2 and TRBJ1-5, with a tentative D call TRBD1 (6 bases). CDR1 is SNHLY, CDR2 FYNNEI, per germline. V lost 5 bases, J lost 6 bases, and 14 bases lay in between. The CDR3 sequence is 14 residues long.

The chain links TRBV11-2 to TRBJ1-3, with D hard to call. V was trimmed by 4 bases and J by 0 bases, leaving 10 bases between them. The CDR3 has 15 residues. In germline, CDR1 is SGHAT, CDR2 FQNNGV. CDR3 sequence (DNA): TGTGCCAGCAGCTCAACCGCATCCTCTGGAAACACCATATATTTT. Translated, it gives CASSSTASSGNTIYF.

J is TRBJ2-1 and V is TRBV19; 9 bases agree with TRBD2. There are 15 residues in the CDR3. CDR1 is LNHDA and CDR2 is SQIVND in the germline V gene (reference sequence). V was clipped by 6 bases and J by 5 bases; unmatched bases: 8. In DNA, the CDR3 is TGTGCCAGTAGGACTGTAGCGGGGGCCCACAATGAGCAGTTCTTC. Translating gives CASRTVAGAHNEQFF.

This clone has a handful of counts. The chain recombines TRBV10-1 with TRBJ1-1; D is unresolved. The CDR3 length is 13 residues. Trimming pared 0 bases from V and 0 bases from J, leaving 2 bases between. Per the germline V gene, CDR1 is WNHNN and CDR2 is SYGVQD (reference sequence). CDR3 sequence: CASSESLNTEAFF. The CDR3 DNA is TGCGCCAGCAGTGAGTCGCTGAACACTGAAGCTTTCTTT.

The chain couples TRBV10-3 to TRBJ2-5, with 8 bases that match TRBD1. With V trimmed by 10 bases and J by 1 base, 11 bases remained unmatched. Germline V CDR1 and CDR2: ENHRY, SYGVKD. The CDR3 sequence is 15 residues long. In DNA, the CDR3 is TGTGCCACCCGACGGCCGACAGGGGCCCAAGAGACCCAGTACTTC. Translating gives CATRRPTGAQETQYF.

The chain is built from TRBV27 and TRBJ2-1; 11 bases agree with TRBD2. The length of the CDR3 is 15 residues. Germline lookup yields CDR1 MNHEY and CDR2 SMNVEV (reference sequence). The V gene end was trimmed by 3 bases and the J gene end by 5 bases; junction bases not matched to a gene: 3. CDR3 residues: CASSFIAGGDNEQFF. The CDR3 coding sequence is TGTGCCAGCAGTTTCATAGCGGGAGGGGACAATGAGCAGTTCTTC.

The chain is built from TRBV6-5 and TRBJ2-1; 11 nucleotides align to TRBD2. With 0 bases clipped from V and 7 bases from J, the junction kept 2 bases outside the gene matches. In germline, CDR1 is MNHEY, CDR2 SVGAGI. CDR3 length equals 15 residues. This CDR3 reads CASSYSSGRGNEQFF. The DNA for the CDR3 is TGTGCCAGCAGTTACTCTAGCGGGAGGGGGAATGAGCAGTTCTTC.

In its sample, this clone was seen once. V is TRBV19 and J is TRBJ2-7, with D perhaps TRBD1 (7 bases). The V end was cut by 8 bases, the J end by 3 bases, with 14 bases between. The germline V gene has CDR1 LNHDA and CDR2 SQIVND (reference sequence). The length of the CDR3 is 13 residues. The CDR3 region is CASSGGGLYEQYF. CDR3 in DNA: TGTGCCAGTTCAGGGGGAGGCCTCTACGAGCAGTACTTC.

This clone turned up a few times. The rearrangement uses TRBV15 and TRBJ2-1; D call uncertain. Germline loops: CDR1 LNHNV, CDR2 YYDKDF (reference sequence). The CDR3 totals 13 residues. Trimming cost V 3 bases and J 6 bases, with 9 bases left between them. The CDR3, as DNA: TGTGCCACCAGCAGTGGGTACAGCAATGAGCAGTTCTTC. Amino acids: CATSSGYSNEQFF.